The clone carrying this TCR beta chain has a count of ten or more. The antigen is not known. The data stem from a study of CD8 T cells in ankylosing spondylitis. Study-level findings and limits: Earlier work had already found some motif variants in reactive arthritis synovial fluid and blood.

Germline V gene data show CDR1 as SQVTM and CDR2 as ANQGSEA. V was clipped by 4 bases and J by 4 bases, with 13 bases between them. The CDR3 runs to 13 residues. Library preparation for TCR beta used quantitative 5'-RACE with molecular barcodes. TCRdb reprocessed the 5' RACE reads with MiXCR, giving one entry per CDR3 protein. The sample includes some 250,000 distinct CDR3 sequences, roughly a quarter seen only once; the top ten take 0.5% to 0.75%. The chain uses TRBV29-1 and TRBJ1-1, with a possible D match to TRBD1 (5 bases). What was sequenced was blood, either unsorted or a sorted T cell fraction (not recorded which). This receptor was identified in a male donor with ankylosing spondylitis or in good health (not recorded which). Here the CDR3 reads CSVGEGGGTEAFF. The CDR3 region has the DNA TGCAGCGTTGGGGAGGGTGGGGGCACTGAAGCTTTCTTT.